The 16 T cell receptor beta chains given below trace back to one sample, sequenced in a study of blood T cell repertoires in COVID-19. The protocol was immunoSEQ multiplex PCR, while the TCRdb copy is restricted to in-frame clones and leaves out a portion. The sample carries under 150,000 clones, about nine tenths recorded once. The material sequenced was peripheral blood. These receptor sequences come from a human donor with active COVID-19. The donor label of this sample is uncertain.

The V and J genes are TRBV7-8 and TRBJ1-3; 9 bases agree with TRBD1. Germline V gene data show CDR1 as SGHVS and CDR2 as FQNEAQ. With 11 bases clipped from V and 3 bases from J, the junction kept 11 bases outside the gene matches. The CDR3 has 15 residues. In nucleotides, the CDR3 is TGTGCCGGAGTTGCTACAGGGGGCCTTGGAAACACCATATATTTT. Translating gives CAGVATGGLGNTIYF.

The chain is built from TRBV6-5 and TRBJ1-2, with 8 nucleotides matching TRBD1. Germline CDR1 MNHEY, CDR2 SVGAGI. Trimming cost V 6 bases and J 0 bases; bases outside gene matches: 6. The CDR3 runs to 15 residues. CDR3: CASRPGQGANYGYTF. The CDR3, as DNA: TGTGCCAGCAGACCTGGACAGGGAGCTAACTATGGCTACACCTTC.

The CDR3 spells CASSFTGEADTQYF. For the CDR3, the DNA is TGTGCCAGCAGCTTCACAGGGGAAGCAGATACGCAGTATTTT. The V call is TRBV7-9, the J call TRBJ2-3; TRBD1 matches 7 bases. Trimming cost V 3 bases and J 4 bases; bases outside gene matches: 4. CDR1 and CDR2 (germline): SEHNR, FQNEAQ (reference sequence). There are 14 residues in the CDR3.

The V call is TRBV7-2, the J call TRBJ2-7, with 8 bases fitting TRBD1. The CDR3 runs 16 residues. Germline loops: CDR1 SGHTA, CDR2 FQGNSA. The V segment lost 1 base and the J segment 5 bases; nucleotides outside the gene matches: 10. CDR3 sequence: CASSLEPGGIFNEQYF. The CDR3 region has the DNA TGTGCCAGCAGCTTAGAACCAGGGGGCATCTTCAACGAGCAGTACTTC.

The chain is built from TRBV11-3 and TRBJ1-1; 7 bases fit TRBD1. V lost 1 base, J lost 7 bases, and 9 bases stayed unmatched. Germline-derived CDR1 and CDR2 are SGHNT and YENEEA. The CDR3 has 15 residues. CDR3 protein: CASSLGTGGNREAFF. The CDR3 region has the DNA TGTGCCAGCAGCTTAGGGACAGGTGGTAACCGTGAAGCTTTCTTT. Full variable domain (rest looked up from reference TRBV11-3 and TRBJ1-1): EAGVVQSPRYKIIEKKQPVAFWCNPISGHNTLYWYLQNLGQGPELLIRYENEEAVDDSQLPKDRFSAERLKGVDSTLKIQPAELGDSAVYLCASSLGTGGNREAFFGQGTRLTVV.

The chain has TRBV3-1 (or the pseudogene TRBV3-2) and TRBJ2-7; 10 bases line up with TRBD1. Germline values: CDR1 LGHDT, CDR2 YNNKEL (reference sequence). V shed 4 bases and J 3 bases; nucleotides not matched to a gene: 3. This CDR3 spans 14 amino acids. This CDR3 is CASSPGQGFYEQYF. CDR3 nucleotides: TGTGCCAGCAGCCCGGGACAGGGGTTCTACGAGCAGTACTTC.

The CDR3 reads CASSGSGTGLAEQFF. As DNA, the CDR3 is TGTGCCAGCAGCGGATCCGGGACAGGGTTAGCTGAGCAGTTCTTC. This sequence joins TRBV9 and TRBJ2-1, with 9 bases identical to TRBD1. This CDR3 region has 15 residues. Germline V CDR1 and CDR2: SGDLS, YYNGEE. V was pared by 3 bases and J by 9 bases, with 10 bases of the junction left unmatched.

The chain links TRBV6-1 to TRBJ2-7; 11 bases map to TRBD1. The junction had 5 bases not matched to a gene; V was cut back by 3 bases and J by 4 bases. The CDR3 is 15 amino acids. CDR1 MNHNS and CDR2 SASEGT come from the germline V gene. Written as DNA, the CDR3 is TGTGCCAGCAGTGACAGGGGACAGGGGGTGTACGAGCAGTACTTC. Translating gives CASSDRGQGVYEQYF.

This rearrangement joins TRBV5-1 to TRBJ2-3; D ambiguous. Germline lookup yields CDR1 SGHRS and CDR2 YFSETQ. Trimming removed 2 bases at V and 4 bases at J, with 14 bases between. CDR3 length equals 15 residues. CDR3 in amino acids: CASSFGDVSADTQYF. The CDR3 region has the DNA TGCGCCAGCAGCTTCGGAGATGTCTCAGCAGATACGCAGTATTTT.

V is TRBV19 and J is TRBJ2-2, with a tentative D call TRBD1 (5 bases). Germline assignment: CDR1 LNHDA and CDR2 SQIVND (reference sequence). Between the trimmed V and J ends, which lost 2 bases and 8 bases, there was a span of 15 bases. CDR3 length: 15 amino acids. The CDR3 spells CASSISGRVGGELFF. In DNA form, the CDR3 reads TGTGCCAGTAGTATATCGGGCAGGGTCGGGGGGGAGCTGTTTTTT.

The V gene is TRBV4-3, the J gene TRBJ2-7; possible D gene TRBD1, 6 bases. Germline V gene data show CDR1 as LGHNA and CDR2 as YSLEER. The V end was cut by 0 bases, the J end by 6 bases, with 18 bases between. The length of the CDR3 is 16 residues. CDR3 bases: TGCGCCAGCAGCCAAGATATCGGACAGTCCCCGCGCGAGCAGTACTTC. It yields the protein CASSQDIGQSPREQYF.

The V and J genes are TRBV18 and TRBJ2-5, with 7 positions matching TRBD1. The CDR3 spans 14 residues. Germline values: CDR1 KGHSH, CDR2 LQKENI. J gave up 5 bases and V 6 bases, and 9 bases lay outside the gene matches. As DNA, the CDR3 is TGTGCCAGCTCCCATTCGACAGGGCATGAGACCCAGTACTTC. This sequence encodes CASSHSTGHETQYF.

The V and J genes are TRBV9 and TRBJ2-5; the D gene is possibly TRBD2 (6 bases). V lost 0 bases to trimming and J lost 1 base, with 10 bases between them. The CDR3 loop spans 15 amino acids. Germline V CDR1 and CDR2: SGDLS, YYNGEE. CDR3 in amino acids: CASSVGLAFQETQYF. The CDR3 coding sequence is TGTGCCAGCAGCGTAGGGCTAGCGTTCCAAGAGACCCAGTACTTC.

The chain employs TRBV29-1 and TRBJ1-1; D ambiguous. The germline V gene has CDR1 SQVTM and CDR2 ANQGSEA. The CDR3 totals 12 residues. Between the trimmed V and J ends, which lost 3 bases and 8 bases, there was a span of 13 bases. The CDR3 nucleotides are TGCAGCGTTGATAAGGTAGCACACGAAGCTTTCTTT. This translates into CSVDKVAHEAFF.

This clone was recorded only once. This chain uses TRBV5-4 with TRBJ2-7; 8 bases align to TRBD1. Germline V CDR1 and CDR2: SGHNT, YYREEE (reference sequence). Unmatched junction bases numbered 4, after V lost 0 bases and J lost 5 bases. The CDR3 totals 14 residues. The CDR3 loop is CASSLGAGGNEQYF. The CDR3 DNA follows: TGTGCCAGCAGCTTGGGGGCAGGGGGCAACGAGCAGTACTTC.

The chain employs TRBV5-4 and TRBJ1-3, with TRBD1 identical over 7 bases. V trimming: 2 bases; J trimming: 4 bases; junction bases outside the gene matches: 3. Germline lookup yields CDR1 SGHNT and CDR2 YYREEE (reference sequence). CDR3 length: 14 amino acids. In nucleotides, the CDR3 is TGTGCCAGCAGCTTCTTACAGGGGGGAAACACCATATATTTT. Translated: CASSFLQGGNTIYF.